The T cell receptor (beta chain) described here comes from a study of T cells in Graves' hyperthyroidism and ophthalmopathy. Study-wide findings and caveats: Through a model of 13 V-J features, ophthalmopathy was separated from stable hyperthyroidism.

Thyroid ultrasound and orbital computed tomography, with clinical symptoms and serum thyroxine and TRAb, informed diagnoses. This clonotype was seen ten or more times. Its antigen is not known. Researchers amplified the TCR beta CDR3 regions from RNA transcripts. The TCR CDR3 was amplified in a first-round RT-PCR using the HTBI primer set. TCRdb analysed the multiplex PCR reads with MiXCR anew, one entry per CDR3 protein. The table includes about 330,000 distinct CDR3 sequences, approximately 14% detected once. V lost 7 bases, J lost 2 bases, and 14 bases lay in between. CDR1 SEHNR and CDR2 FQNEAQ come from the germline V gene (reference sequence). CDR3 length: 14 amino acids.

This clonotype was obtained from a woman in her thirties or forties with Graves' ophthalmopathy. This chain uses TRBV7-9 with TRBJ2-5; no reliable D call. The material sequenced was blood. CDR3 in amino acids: CASKTKVEQETQYF. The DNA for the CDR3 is TGTGCCAGCAAAACGAAAGTAGAACAAGAGACCCAGTACTTC.